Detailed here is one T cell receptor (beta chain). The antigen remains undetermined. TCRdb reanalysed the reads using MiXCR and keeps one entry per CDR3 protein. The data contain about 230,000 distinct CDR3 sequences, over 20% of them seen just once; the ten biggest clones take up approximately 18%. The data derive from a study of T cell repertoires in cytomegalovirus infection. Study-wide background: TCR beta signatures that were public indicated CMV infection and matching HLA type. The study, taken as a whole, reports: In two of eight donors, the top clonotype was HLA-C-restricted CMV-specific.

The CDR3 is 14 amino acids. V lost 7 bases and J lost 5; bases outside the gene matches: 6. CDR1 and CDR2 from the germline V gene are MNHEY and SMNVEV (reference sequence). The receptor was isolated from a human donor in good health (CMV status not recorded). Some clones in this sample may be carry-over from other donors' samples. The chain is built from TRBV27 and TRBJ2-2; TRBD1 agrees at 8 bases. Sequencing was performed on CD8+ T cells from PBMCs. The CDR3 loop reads CASTGGARTGELFF. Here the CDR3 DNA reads TGTGCCAGCACAGGGGGCGCGCGGACCGGGGAGCTGTTTTTT.